The 25 T cell receptor beta chains reported below all come from one sample, sequenced in a study of blood T cell repertoires in COVID-19. TCRdb's table, derived via immunoSEQ multiplex PCR, lists solely in-frame clones and lacks some. The sample yields over 200,000 clones, roughly nine tenths seen once. The sample was PBMCs or T cells enriched from blood (not recorded which). These receptors were taken from a woman aged 50 to 65 in a cohort exposed to, infected with or recovered from COVID-19 (not recorded which).

The CDR3 DNA sequence: TGTGCCAGCAGCCCTGACTACTCAAATACGCAGTATTTT. It is translated as CASSPDYSNTQYF. The rearrangement uses TRBV3-1 (or the pseudogene TRBV3-2) and TRBJ2-3; possible D gene TRBD2, 5 bases. The CDR3 is 13 residues long. Germline-derived CDR1 and CDR2 are LGHDT and YNNKEL (reference sequence). V gave up 4 bases and J gave up 7 bases, with 12 bases separating them.

The rearrangement joins TRBV27 to TRBJ1-1; TRBD1 aligns across 8 bases. CDR1 and CDR2 (germline): MNHEY, SMNVEV (reference sequence). V shed 2 bases, J shed 7 bases, and the junction held 3 bases outside the gene matches. There are 13 residues in the CDR3. As DNA, the CDR3 is TGTGCCAGCAGTTTAGGGACAGGCGGTGAAGCTTTCTTT. The encoded protein is CASSLGTGGEAFF.

This clone was detected only a few times. The rearrangement joins TRBV30 to TRBJ1-5; D unresolved. This CDR3 contains 17 residues. V was clipped by 3 bases and J by 0 bases, with 18 bases between them. Germline CDR1 GTSNPN, CDR2 SVGIG (reference sequence). CDR3 sequence: CAWSAARGYDSNQPQHF. The CDR3 DNA follows: TGTGCCTGGAGCGCGGCCCGTGGTTACGATAGCAATCAGCCCCAGCATTTT.

This sequence joins TRBV18 and TRBJ2-5; the match to TRBD1 covers 7 bases. The CDR3 covers 14 residues. CDR1 is KGHSH, CDR2 LQKENI, per germline. The V and J ends lost 6 bases and 1 base, in that order; junction bases with no gene match: 5. In DNA, the CDR3 is TGTGCCAGCTCTCTCAGGACAGGCCAAGAGACCCAGTACTTC. Translating gives CASSLRTGQETQYF.

The rearrangement uses TRBV2 and TRBJ1-1; unclear D gene. The germline gives CDR1 SNHLY, CDR2 FYNNEI. The V end was cut by 3 bases, the J end by 5 bases, with 10 bases between. The CDR3 runs to 13 residues. The CDR3 spells CASSDEPRTEAFF. The CDR3 DNA follows: TGTGCCAGCAGTGACGAACCCAGAACTGAAGCTTTCTTT.

The chain recombines TRBV3-1 (or the pseudogene TRBV3-2) with TRBJ1-6; D may be TRBD1 (6 bases). V lost 2 bases, J lost 7 bases, and 6 bases lay in between. The CDR3 spans 13 residues. CDR1 and CDR2 (germline): LGHDT, YNNKEL (reference sequence). As DNA, the CDR3 is TGTGCCAGCAGCCAAACAGGGAATTCACCCCTCCACTTT. Its protein is CASSQTGNSPLHF.

The chain uses TRBV9 and TRBJ1-2; D may be TRBD1 (6 bases). The CDR3 runs 13 residues. CDR1 is SGDLS and CDR2 is YYNGEE in the germline V gene. Trimming left V 6 bases short and J 8 bases short, with 17 bases between. Written as DNA, the CDR3 is TGTGCCAGCAACAAAATGGCAGGGGAAGGCTACACCTTC. Amino acids: CASNKMAGEGYTF.

V and J are TRBV4-2 and TRBJ1-6; D call uncertain. Trimming left V 1 base short and J 0 bases short, with 10 bases between. The CDR3 sequence is 17 residues long. Germline V gene sequence: CDR1 LGHNA, CDR2 YNFKEQ. The DNA for the CDR3 is TGTGCCAGCAGCCAAGTCATCGTCAGCTCCTATAATTCACCCCTCCACTTT. This sequence encodes CASSQVIVSSYNSPLHF.

In DNA, the CDR3 is TGCGCCAGCAGTGAGGATCTGGGGGGAGGGAGCTCCTACGAGCAGTACTTC. Translation: CASSEDLGGGSSYEQYF. This chain links TRBV10-1 with TRBJ2-7, with TRBD2 matching 7 bases. Germline-derived CDR1 and CDR2 are WNHNN and SYGVQD (reference sequence). The CDR3 has 17 residues. The ends lost 2 bases at V and 0 bases at J; junction bases unmatched: 10.

The chain carries TRBV3-1 (or the pseudogene TRBV3-2) and TRBJ1-2, with 7 positions matching TRBD1. J gave up 1 base and V 4 bases, and 12 bases lay outside the gene matches. In germline, CDR1 is LGHDT, CDR2 YNNKEL (reference sequence). The CDR3 is made up of 17 amino acids. This chain's CDR3 is CASSRPGQRPFNYGYTF. The CDR3 nucleotides read TGTGCCAGCAGCCGTCCGGGACAGAGACCCTTTAACTATGGCTACACCTTC.

This clone has just one count. The chain recombines TRBV4-2 with TRBJ2-3; 7 bases are a match to TRBD2. CDR3 length equals 15 residues. Germline V lookup: CDR1 LGHNA, CDR2 YNFKEQ. The ends lost 4 bases at V and 1 base at J; junction bases unmatched: 5. CDR3 DNA sequence: TGTGCCAGCAGCCTGACTAGCATGGGCACAGATACGCAGTATTTT. Translating it yields CASSLTSMGTDTQYF.

The chain has TRBV27 and TRBJ1-4; 7 positions agree with TRBD1. The CDR3 runs 19 residues. Germline CDR1 reads MNHEY; CDR2 reads SMNVEV (reference sequence). Trimming took 4 bases from V and 0 from J; bases not matched to a gene: 14. This CDR3 reads CASSSIKTRTGATNEKLFF. The CDR3 bases are TGTGCCAGCAGTTCGATAAAAACCCGGACAGGCGCAACTAATGAAAAACTGTTTTTT.

This sequence joins TRBV2 and TRBJ2-1; 13 nucleotides line up with TRBD2. CDR1 and CDR2 (germline): SNHLY, FYNNEI. The ends lost 5 bases at V and 7 bases at J; junction bases unmatched: 2. The CDR3 loop spans 14 amino acids. As DNA, the CDR3 is TGTGCCAGCAGTACTAGCGGGGGGGGTAATGAGCAGTTCTTC. Encoded protein: CASSTSGGGNEQFF. The variable domain in full, completed from reference TRBV2 and TRBJ2-1, reads EPEVTQTPSHQVTQMGQEVILRCVPISNHLYFYWYRQILGQKVEFLVSFYNNEISEKSEIFDDQFSVERPDGSNFTLKIRSTKLEDSAMYFCASSTSGGGNEQFFGPGTRLTVL.

The CDR3 coding sequence is TGTGCCAGCTCACCAAGGGCAGGGGGATACAATGAGCAGTTCTTC. Amino acids: CASSPRAGGYNEQFF. The chain has TRBV18 and TRBJ2-1; 7 nucleotides align to TRBD1. V dropped 2 bases and J dropped 4; count of bases not matched to a gene: 5. The CDR3 is made up of 15 amino acids. The V gene's germline CDR1 is KGHSH and CDR2 LQKENI.

Worth noting for this clone: A junction end diverges from the germline sequence, so it may reflect a read error. The chain combines TRBV11-1 with TRBJ1-2; D is unclear. The CDR3 totals 13 residues. From germline, CDR1 is SGHAT and CDR2 FQDESV (reference sequence). The CDR3 coding sequence is TGTGCCAGCAGTTTAGTTACGGGGAGTGGCTACACCTTC. Its protein is CASSLVTGSGYTF.

The V and J genes are TRBV4-3 and TRBJ1-2; D is perhaps TRBD1 (6 bases). V was clipped by 0 bases and J by 7 bases, with 15 bases between them. The CDR3 has 15 residues. The V gene's germline CDR1 is LGHNA and CDR2 YSLEER. This chain's CDR3 is CASSQDLFGGPGYTF. CDR3 coding DNA: TGCGCCAGCAGCCAAGATCTTTTCGGGGGGCCTGGCTACACCTTC.

This clone showed up just once. The chain couples TRBV6-1 to TRBJ1-2; a possible D gene is TRBD1 (5 bases). In germline, CDR1 is MNHNS, CDR2 SASEGT. The V end lost 2 bases, the J end lost 6 bases, and 13 bases lay between the germline ends. CDR3 length: 14 amino acids. The CDR3, as DNA: TGTGCCAGCAGTGAATGGGGCACCAGAAATGGCTACACCTTC. Protein sequence: CASSEWGTRNGYTF.

The CDR3 loop reads CASSFPAAAGGNTEAFF. The CDR3 DNA follows: TGTGCCAGCAGTTTCCCCGCCGCGGCAGGGGGGAACACTGAAGCTTTCTTT. J is TRBJ1-1 and V is TRBV27; 7 nucleotides align to TRBD1. The J segment lost 1 base and the V segment lost 3 bases, leaving 11 bases of the junction unmatched. The V gene's germline CDR1 is MNHEY and CDR2 SMNVEV (reference sequence). The CDR3 consists of 17 residues.

The chain employs TRBV6-2 or TRBV6-3 and TRBJ2-2, with 9 bases lining up with TRBD2. Germline V lookup: CDR1 MNHEY, CDR2 SVGEGT. The CDR3 is 15 residues long. V gave up 3 bases and J gave up 6 bases; unmatched junction bases: 5. CDR3 in DNA: TGTGCCAGCAGTTATCGGCTAGCGGGGTCCGGGGAGCTGTTTTTT. Residues: CASSYRLAGSGELFF.

The V and J genes are TRBV6-5 and TRBJ1-1; tentative D call: TRBD1 (5 bases). The CDR3 sequence is 15 residues long. The germline gives CDR1 MNHEY, CDR2 SVGAGI. V lost 2 bases and J lost 4, with 14 bases in between. The CDR3 protein is CASSYSRVGLTEAFF. CDR3 nucleotides: TGTGCCAGCAGTTACAGCAGGGTGGGTCTCACTGAAGCTTTCTTT.

In this sample, this clone turned up once. The gene calls are TRBV6-2 or TRBV6-3 and TRBJ1-5; D is ambiguous. The germline gives CDR1 MNHEY, CDR2 SVGEGT. V lost 4 bases, J lost 10 bases, and 14 bases lay in between. There are 13 residues in the CDR3. Written as DNA, the CDR3 is TGTGCCAGCAGTTCGTCGCCGCGTCAACCCCAGCATTTT. The encoded protein is CASSSSPRQPQHF.

The chain uses TRBV27 and TRBJ2-5; D is perhaps TRBD2 (5 bases). Trimming pared 5 bases from V and 3 bases from J, leaving 16 bases between. Per germline, CDR1 MNHEY and CDR2 SMNVEV (reference sequence). The CDR3 has 15 residues. As DNA, the CDR3 is TGTGCCAGCAGTGATATTCAACCGGGGAAAGAGACCCAGTACTTC. Translating it yields CASSDIQPGKETQYF.

The V gene is TRBV12-3 or TRBV12-4, the J gene TRBJ1-6; D is unresolved. CDR3 length: 12 amino acids. Trimming shortened V by 3 bases and J by 6 bases, and 3 bases separated the two germline ends. In DNA, the CDR3 is TGTGCCAGCAGTTTGAGTAATTCACCCCTCCACTTT. As protein: CASSLSNSPLHF.

The CDR3 DNA sequence: TGCGCCAGCAGTAAGGCAGGGACAGGCCCCTCCTACGAGCAGTACTTC. Its translation: CASSKAGTGPSYEQYF. The rearrangement uses TRBV5-1 and TRBJ2-7, with 8 bases matching TRBD1. Per the germline V gene, CDR1 is SGHRS and CDR2 is YFSETQ. J gave up 0 bases and V 5 bases, and 10 bases lay outside the gene matches. This CDR3 is built from 16 residues.

The rearrangement uses TRBV30 and TRBJ1-2; tentative D call: TRBD1 (6 bases). V was shortened by 4 bases and J by 0 bases, with 12 bases between the two germline ends. This CDR3 spans 14 amino acids. Germline V lookup: CDR1 GTSNPN, CDR2 SVGIG (reference sequence). CDR3 amino acids: CAWTRGGANYGYTF. The CDR3 nucleotides are TGTGCCTGGACCCGAGGGGGGGCTAACTATGGCTACACCTTC.